Sequencing of this T cell receptor beta chain was carried out in a study of spatial heterogeneity in lung cancer. The CDR3 has 15 residues. Trimming cost V 8 bases and J 6 bases; bases outside gene matches: 13. Per germline, CDR1 SNHLY and CDR2 FYNNEI. Study-level findings and limits: Ubiquitous expanded tumor TCRs surfaced in blood more at resection than they did at follow-up.

Only a few counts were recorded for this clonotype. Its antigen is not identified. TCR cDNA molecules each carried a unique molecular identifier. TCRdb fed the 5' RACE reads into MiXCR, producing one record per CDR3 protein. The sample includes under 50,000 distinct CDR3 sequences, roughly 5.4% seen only once; the top ten take about 25%. Time point indicated: sample taken at primary tumor resection. Whole RNA from tumor, nontumor lung or frozen PBMC was sequenced unsorted. The sample here was PBMCs, taken at surgery. The chain links TRBV2 to TRBJ1-2; 9 bases align to TRBD1. The clonotype comes from a female donor with early-stage non-small cell lung cancer. The CDR3 reads CASFVGDRGLNGYTF. The CDR3 nucleotides are TGTGCCAGCTTCGTTGGAGACAGGGGGTTGAATGGCTACACCTTC.